What follows are 21 T cell receptor beta chains derived from one specimen sequenced in a study of PD-L1 blockade in urothelial cancer. Repertoires were generated with immunoSEQ multiplex PCR, while TCRdb's copy carries only in-frame clones and drops some. The sample lists 70,000 or so clones; around four fifths were seen once. The sequencing here drew on PBMCs, taken around atezolizumab (anti-PD-L1) treatment. These receptors originate from a man between 65 and 85 years old with urothelial cancer.

This clone has only a few counts. The chain employs TRBV19 and TRBJ1-5; 7 bases align to TRBD1. Looked up from germline, CDR1 is LNHDA and CDR2 is SQIVND (reference sequence). The CDR3 runs 17 residues. Trimming at V came to 7 bases and at J to 3 bases, leaving 15 bases not matched to a gene. CDR3 sequence (DNA): TGTGCCAGTAAAACTTGGGACAGTCCTACTTCCAATCAGCCCCAGCATTTT. It is translated as CASKTWDSPTSNQPQHF.

As concerns this clone: Other DNA variants within this sample encode the same CDR3. The rearrangement joins TRBV5-4 to TRBJ2-2; D gene unclear. The CDR3 has 14 amino acids. In germline, CDR1 is SGHNT, CDR2 YYREEE (reference sequence). V lost 0 bases and J lost 4, with 7 bases in between. This chain's CDR3 is CASSLVGGTGELFF. CDR3 in DNA: TGTGCCAGCAGCTTGGTCGGTGGCACCGGGGAGCTGTTTTTT.

CDR3 amino acids: CASSVETGTNTGELFF. DNA for the CDR3: TGTGCCAGCAGCGTAGAAACCGGGACGAACACCGGGGAGCTGTTTTTT. V is TRBV9 and J is TRBJ2-2; D might be TRBD2 (5 bases). CDR1 SGDLS and CDR2 YYNGEE come from the germline V gene. With 0 bases removed from V and 0 bases from J, the gap between germline ends came to 9 bases. The CDR3 totals 16 residues.

V usage is TRBV18 and J usage is TRBJ2-1; 14 nucleotides align to TRBD2. Losses at the gene ends were 1 base for V and 10 bases for J; bases not matched to a gene: 6. The CDR3 is 16 amino acids. Germline CDR1 is KGHSH and CDR2 is LQKENI. As DNA, the CDR3 is TGTGCCAGCTCACCACAGGGACTAGCGGGAGTTTTGGAGCAGTTCTTC. This encodes CASSPQGLAGVLEQFF. The variable domain in full, completed from reference TRBV18 and TRBJ2-1, reads NAGVMQNPRHLVRRRGQEARLRCSPMKGHSHVYWYRQLPEEGLKFMVYLQKENIIDESGMPKERFSAEFPKEGPSILRIQQVVRGDSAAYFCASSPQGLAGVLEQFFGPGTRLTVL.

The chain is built from TRBV19 and TRBJ2-1; 10 nucleotides align to TRBD1. The CDR3 totals 15 residues. V was pared by 3 bases and J by 6 bases, with 5 bases of the junction left unmatched. Germline loops: CDR1 LNHDA, CDR2 SQIVND (reference sequence). CDR3 loop: CASSMRGQGFNEQFF. CDR3 DNA: TGTGCCAGTAGTATGAGGGGACAGGGGTTCAATGAGCAGTTCTTC.

V gene TRBV6-1 combines with J gene TRBJ2-2; 7 positions match TRBD2. The CDR3 loop spans 18 amino acids. Germline V gene lookup returns CDR1 MNHNS and CDR2 SASEGT. Germline trimming cut 4 bases from V and 6 bases from J; bases unmatched to any gene: 17. Here the CDR3 reads CASSGKTVLSGIPGELFF. DNA of the CDR3: TGTGCCAGCAGTGGGAAGACAGTCTTGAGCGGGATCCCCGGGGAGCTGTTTTTT.

The chain has TRBV5-8 and TRBJ2-1; maybe TRBD2 (5 bases). CDR3 length: 15 amino acids. The germline gives CDR1 SGHTS, CDR2 YDEGEE. V lost 0 bases to trimming and J lost 3 bases, with 10 bases between them. CDR3 in amino acids: CASSLASGIYNEQFF. As DNA, the CDR3 is TGTGCCAGCAGCTTGGCCAGCGGTATCTACAATGAGCAGTTCTTC. The entire variable domain, with the rest obtained from reference TRBV5-8 and TRBJ2-1, is as follows: EAGVTQSPTHLIKTRGQQATLRCSPISGHTSVYWYQQALGLGLQFLLWYDEGEERNRGNFPPRFSGRQFPNYSSELNVNALELEDSALYLCASSLASGIYNEQFFGPGTRLTVL.

This rearrangement joins TRBV28 to TRBJ2-7; the match to TRBD2 covers 10 bases. Germline CDR1 and CDR2: MDHEN and SYDVKM. The CDR3 is made up of 13 amino acids. The trim removed 10 bases at V and 3 bases at J, leaving 6 bases unmatched. The CDR3 is CATAGGPHYEQYF. CDR3 in DNA: TGTGCCACAGCGGGAGGGCCACACTACGAGCAGTACTTC.

V is TRBV9 and J is TRBJ2-5; 10 nucleotides align to TRBD2. The CDR3 consists of 16 residues. The germline gives CDR1 SGDLS, CDR2 YYNGEE. V shed 0 bases and J 4 bases; nucleotides not matched to a gene: 6. The CDR3, as DNA: TGTGCCAGCAGCGTAGCAAGCGGGAGGGCCGGAGAGACCCAGTACTTC. It specifies CASSVASGRAGETQYF.

V usage is TRBV9 and J usage is TRBJ1-3, with D perhaps matching TRBD1 (5 bases). The CDR3 spans 15 residues. Looked up from germline, CDR1 is SGDLS and CDR2 is YYNGEE. V was trimmed by 2 bases and J by 0 bases, leaving 9 bases between them. CDR3 DNA sequence: TGTGCCAGCAGCGTCTCAGGGTCCTCTGGAAACACCATATATTTT. Translation: CASSVSGSSGNTIYF. Combining the CDR3 with reference TRBV9 and TRBJ1-3 gives the whole variable domain DSGVTQTPKHLITATGQRVTLRCSPRSGDLSVYWYQQSLDQGLQFLIQYYNGEERAKGNILERFSAQQFPDLHSELNLSSLELGDSALYFCASSVSGSSGNTIYFGEGSWLTVV.

The CDR3 DNA reads TGTGCCAGCAGCCAAGAGGGCATCTACACCTCTGTGCTGTTTTTT. Translated: CASSQEGIYTSVLFF. The chain employs TRBV11-2 and TRBJ2-2; weak D call: TRBD2 (5 bases). The CDR3 has 15 amino acids. V was pared by 5 bases and J by 13 bases, with 23 bases between. Per the germline V gene, CDR1 is SGHAT and CDR2 is FQNNGV. Combining the CDR3 with reference TRBV11-2 and TRBJ2-2 gives the whole variable domain EAGVAQSPRYKIIEKRQSVAFWCNPISGHATLYWYQQILGQGPKLLIQFQNNGVVDDSQLPKDRFSAERLKGVDSTLKIQPAKLEDSAVYLCASSQEGIYTSVLFFGEGSRLTVL.

The chain has TRBV5-4 and TRBJ2-7; the D gene is possibly TRBD2 (5 bases). The CDR3 is made up of 14 amino acids. V lost 3 bases to trimming and J lost 2 bases, with 12 bases between them. The germline gives CDR1 SGHNT, CDR2 YYREEE (reference sequence). This CDR3 reads CASSSGGSPYEQYF. In DNA form, the CDR3 reads TGTGCCAGCAGCTCCGGAGGCTCCCCCTACGAGCAGTACTTC. Filled out from reference TRBV5-4 and TRBJ2-7, the complete variable domain reads ETGVTQSPTHLIKTRGQQVTLRCSSQSGHNTVSWYQQALGQGPQFIFQYYREEENGRGNFPPRFSGLQFPNYSSELNVNALELDDSALYLCASSSGGSPYEQYFGPGTRLTVT.

The CDR3 loop is CASSYLSDLDTEAFF. DNA for the CDR3: TGTGCCAGCAGTTACTTATCAGACCTAGACACTGAAGCTTTCTTT. This rearrangement joins TRBV6-5 to TRBJ1-1; D gene ambiguous. CDR1 is MNHEY, CDR2 SVGAGI, per germline. Trimming shortened V by 1 base and J by 3 bases, and 12 bases separated the two germline ends. CDR3 length: 15 residues.

This chain connects TRBV5-4 to TRBJ1-2, with TRBD1 identical over 9 bases. The V gene end was trimmed by 3 bases and the J gene end by 2 bases; junction bases not matched to a gene: 5. Germline CDR1 and CDR2: SGHNT and YYREEE (reference sequence). The CDR3 contains 15 residues. For the CDR3, the DNA is TGTGCCAGCAGCTCGGACAGGGGCCGGAACTATGGCTACACCTTC. Translation: CASSSDRGRNYGYTF.

A few counts support this clone. J is TRBJ1-1 and V is TRBV27; D call uncertain. Trimming removed 3 bases at V and 0 bases at J, with 11 bases between. The CDR3 runs to 15 residues. Germline-derived CDR1 and CDR2 are MNHEY and SMNVEV (reference sequence). The CDR3 DNA reads TGTGCCAGCAGTTTTAACATCAAAATGAACACTGAAGCTTTCTTT. It yields the protein CASSFNIKMNTEAFF.

The gene calls are TRBV7-2 and TRBJ2-7; 7 positions agree with TRBD2. From germline, CDR1 is SGHTA and CDR2 FQGNSA. J gave up 2 bases and V 4 bases, and 8 bases lay outside the gene matches. The CDR3 length is 15 residues. This CDR3 is CASSWGGAATYEQYF. In nucleotides, the CDR3 is TGTGCCAGCAGCTGGGGGGGAGCGGCTACCTACGAGCAGTACTTC.

This chain's CDR3 is CAISESTGGTEAFF. The DNA for the CDR3 is TGTGCCATCAGTGAAAGTACAGGGGGCACTGAAGCTTTCTTT. The rearrangement links TRBV10-3 to TRBJ1-1, with 8 bases aligning to TRBD1. The germline gives CDR1 ENHRY, CDR2 SYGVKD. This CDR3 comprises 14 residues. V lost 3 bases to trimming and J lost 4 bases; unmatched junction nucleotides: 4.

This chain links TRBV5-1 with TRBJ2-3, with 7 bases aligning to TRBD2. The germline gives CDR1 SGHRS, CDR2 YFSETQ. V lost 0 bases to trimming and J lost 0 bases; unmatched junction nucleotides: 4. This CDR3 comprises 16 residues. CDR3: CASSLGSSGSTDTQYF. CDR3 DNA sequence: TGCGCCAGCAGCTTGGGTAGTAGCGGGAGCACAGATACGCAGTATTTT.

The chain recombines TRBV15 with TRBJ1-1; D not resolved. Germline values: CDR1 LNHNV, CDR2 YYDKDF (reference sequence). This CDR3 spans 13 amino acids. Trimming removed 0 bases at V and 1 base at J, with 3 bases between. Here the CDR3 reads CATSRDWNTEAFF. The CDR3 region has the DNA TGTGCCACCAGCAGAGACTGGAACACTGAAGCTTTCTTT.

This CDR3 reads CASSYLLGVGQETQYF. DNA for the CDR3: TGTGCCAGCAGTTACCTCTTAGGGGTGGGACAAGAGACCCAGTACTTC. The V call is TRBV6-5, the J call TRBJ2-5; possibly TRBD1 for D (5 bases). Trimming pared 2 bases from V and 2 bases from J, leaving 15 bases between. Germline-derived CDR1 and CDR2 are MNHEY and SVGAGI. The CDR3 is 16 residues long.

The J gene is TRBJ1-4, the V gene TRBV2; 9 bases match TRBD1. V was pared by 1 base and J by 3 bases, with 0 bases of the junction left unmatched. The CDR3 is 15 amino acids. The germline gives CDR1 SNHLY, CDR2 FYNNEI. CDR3 region: CASSEGTGANEKLFF. The CDR3 DNA sequence: TGTGCCAGCAGTGAAGGGACAGGGGCTAATGAAAAACTGTTTTTT.